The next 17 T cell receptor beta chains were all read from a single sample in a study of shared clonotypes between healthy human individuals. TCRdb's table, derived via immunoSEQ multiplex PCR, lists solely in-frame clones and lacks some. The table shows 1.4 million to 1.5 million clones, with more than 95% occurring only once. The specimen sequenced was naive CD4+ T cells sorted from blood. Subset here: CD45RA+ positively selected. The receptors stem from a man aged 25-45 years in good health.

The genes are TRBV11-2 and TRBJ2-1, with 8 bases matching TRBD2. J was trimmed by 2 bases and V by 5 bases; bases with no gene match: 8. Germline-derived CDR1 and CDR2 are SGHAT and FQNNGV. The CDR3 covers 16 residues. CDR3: CASSPQAGVTYNEQFF. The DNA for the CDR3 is TGTGCCAGCAGCCCCCAAGCGGGAGTCACCTACAATGAGCAGTTCTTC.

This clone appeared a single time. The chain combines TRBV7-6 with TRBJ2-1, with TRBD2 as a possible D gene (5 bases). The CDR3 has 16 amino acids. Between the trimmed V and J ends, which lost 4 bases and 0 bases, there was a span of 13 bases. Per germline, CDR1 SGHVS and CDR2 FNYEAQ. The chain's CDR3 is CASSSVGGSSYNEQFF. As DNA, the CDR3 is TGTGCCAGCAGCTCAGTTGGAGGCAGCTCCTACAATGAGCAGTTCTTC.

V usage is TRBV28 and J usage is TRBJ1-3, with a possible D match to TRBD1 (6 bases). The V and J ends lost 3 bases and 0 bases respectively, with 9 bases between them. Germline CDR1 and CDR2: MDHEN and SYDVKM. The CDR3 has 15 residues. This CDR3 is CASSLTGASGNTIYF. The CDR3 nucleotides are TGTGCCAGCAGTTTGACAGGCGCCTCTGGAAACACCATATATTTT.

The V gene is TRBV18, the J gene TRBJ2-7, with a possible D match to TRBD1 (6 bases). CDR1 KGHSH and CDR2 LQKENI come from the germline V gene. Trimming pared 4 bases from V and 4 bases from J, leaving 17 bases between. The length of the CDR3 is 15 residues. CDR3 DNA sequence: TGTGCCAGCTCACTACCGGTCACAGGGAATTACGAGCAGTACTTC. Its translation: CASSLPVTGNYEQYF.

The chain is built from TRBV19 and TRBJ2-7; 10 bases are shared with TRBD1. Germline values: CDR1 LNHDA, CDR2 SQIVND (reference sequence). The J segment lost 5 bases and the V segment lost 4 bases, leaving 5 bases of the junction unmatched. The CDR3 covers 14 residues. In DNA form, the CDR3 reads TGTGCCAGTAGTAGGGGACAGGGGCGTCACGAGCAGTACTTC. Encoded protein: CASSRGQGRHEQYF.

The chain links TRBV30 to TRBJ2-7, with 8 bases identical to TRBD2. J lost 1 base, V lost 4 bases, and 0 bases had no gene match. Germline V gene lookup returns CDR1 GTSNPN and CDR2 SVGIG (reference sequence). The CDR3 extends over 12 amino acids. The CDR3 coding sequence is TGTGCCTGGATAGCGGGGTCCTACGAGCAGTACTTC. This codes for CAWIAGSYEQYF.

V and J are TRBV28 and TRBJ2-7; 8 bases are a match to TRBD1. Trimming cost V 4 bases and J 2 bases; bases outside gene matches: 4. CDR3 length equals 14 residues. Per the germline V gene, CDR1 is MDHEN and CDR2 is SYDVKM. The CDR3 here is CASSSDRVAYEQYF. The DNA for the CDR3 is TGTGCCAGCAGTTCGGACAGGGTCGCCTACGAGCAGTACTTC.

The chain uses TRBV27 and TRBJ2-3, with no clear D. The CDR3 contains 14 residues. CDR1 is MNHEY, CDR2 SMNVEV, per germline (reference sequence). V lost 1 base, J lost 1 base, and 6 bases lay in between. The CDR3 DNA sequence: TGTGCCAGCAGTTTATTCAAGGGCACAGATACGCAGTATTTT. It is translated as CASSLFKGTDTQYF.

DNA of the CDR3: TGTGCCACAGGGACAGAGAACGATCAGCCCCAGCATTTT. It translates to CATGTENDQPQHF. The J gene is TRBJ1-5, the V gene TRBV2, with TRBD1 identical over 7 bases. Germline-derived CDR1 and CDR2 are SNHLY and FYNNEI. With 10 bases clipped from V and 5 bases from J, the junction kept 8 bases outside the gene matches. This CDR3 contains 13 residues.

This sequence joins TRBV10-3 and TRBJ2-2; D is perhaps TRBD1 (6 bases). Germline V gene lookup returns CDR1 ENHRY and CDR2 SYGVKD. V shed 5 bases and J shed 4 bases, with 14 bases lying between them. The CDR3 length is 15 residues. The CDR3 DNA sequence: TGTGCCATCAGTTCTAGGGGGACACTCACCGGGGAGCTGTTTTTT. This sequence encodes CAISSRGTLTGELFF.

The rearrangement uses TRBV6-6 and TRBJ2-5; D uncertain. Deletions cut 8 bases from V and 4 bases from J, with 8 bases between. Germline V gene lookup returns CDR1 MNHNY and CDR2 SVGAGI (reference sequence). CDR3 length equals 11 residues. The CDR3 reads CASAVVETQYF. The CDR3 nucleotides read TGTGCCAGCGCTGTTGTAGAGACCCAGTACTTC.

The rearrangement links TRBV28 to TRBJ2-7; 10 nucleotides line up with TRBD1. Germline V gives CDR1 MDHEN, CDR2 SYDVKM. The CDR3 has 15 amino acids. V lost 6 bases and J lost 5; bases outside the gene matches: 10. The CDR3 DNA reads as TGTGCCAGCAGCTCCCCGGGACAGGGGAGTCACGAGCAGTACTTC. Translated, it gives CASSSPGQGSHEQYF. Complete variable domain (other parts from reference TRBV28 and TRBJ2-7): DVKVTQSSRYLVKRTGEKVFLECVQDMDHENMFWYRQDPGLGLRLIYFSYDVKMKEKGDIPEGYSVSREKKERFSLILESASTNQTSMYLCASSSPGQGSHEQYFGPGTRLTVT.

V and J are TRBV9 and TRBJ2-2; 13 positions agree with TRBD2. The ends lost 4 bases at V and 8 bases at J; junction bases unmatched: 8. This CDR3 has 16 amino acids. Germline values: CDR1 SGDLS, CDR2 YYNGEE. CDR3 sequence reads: CASSLTSGREGGELFF. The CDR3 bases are TGTGCCAGCAGCCTCACTAGCGGGAGGGAAGGGGGGGAGCTGTTTTTT.

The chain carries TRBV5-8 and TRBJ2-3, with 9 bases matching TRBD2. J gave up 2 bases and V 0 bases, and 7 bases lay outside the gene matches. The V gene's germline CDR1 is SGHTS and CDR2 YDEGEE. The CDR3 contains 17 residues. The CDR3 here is CASSLVLAGDPTDTQYF. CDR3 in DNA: TGTGCCAGCAGCTTGGTTTTAGCGGGAGACCCCACAGATACGCAGTATTTT. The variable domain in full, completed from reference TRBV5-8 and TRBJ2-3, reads EAGVTQSPTHLIKTRGQQATLRCSPISGHTSVYWYQQALGLGLQFLLWYDEGEERNRGNFPPRFSGRQFPNYSSELNVNALELEDSALYLCASSLVLAGDPTDTQYFGPGTRLTVL.

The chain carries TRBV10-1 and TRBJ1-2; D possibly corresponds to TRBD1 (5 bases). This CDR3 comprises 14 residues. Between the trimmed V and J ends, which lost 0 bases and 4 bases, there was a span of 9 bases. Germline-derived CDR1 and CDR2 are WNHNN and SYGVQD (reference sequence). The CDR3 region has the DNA TGCGCCAGCAGTGAGTCGGGGCGAAGCTATGGCTACACCTTC. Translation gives CASSESGRSYGYTF.

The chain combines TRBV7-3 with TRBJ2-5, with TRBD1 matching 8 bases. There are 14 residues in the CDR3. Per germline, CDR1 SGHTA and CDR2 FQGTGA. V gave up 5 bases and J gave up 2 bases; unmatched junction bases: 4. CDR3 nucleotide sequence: TGTGCCAGCAGCCAAGACAGGGGTCAAGAGACCCAGTACTTC. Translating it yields CASSQDRGQETQYF.

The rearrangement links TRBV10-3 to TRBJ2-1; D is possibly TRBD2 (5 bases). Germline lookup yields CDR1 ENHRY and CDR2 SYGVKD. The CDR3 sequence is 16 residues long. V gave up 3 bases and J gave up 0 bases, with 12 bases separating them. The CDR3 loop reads CAISDMAGGSYNEQFF. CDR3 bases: TGTGCCATCAGTGACATGGCGGGCGGCTCCTACAATGAGCAGTTCTTC.